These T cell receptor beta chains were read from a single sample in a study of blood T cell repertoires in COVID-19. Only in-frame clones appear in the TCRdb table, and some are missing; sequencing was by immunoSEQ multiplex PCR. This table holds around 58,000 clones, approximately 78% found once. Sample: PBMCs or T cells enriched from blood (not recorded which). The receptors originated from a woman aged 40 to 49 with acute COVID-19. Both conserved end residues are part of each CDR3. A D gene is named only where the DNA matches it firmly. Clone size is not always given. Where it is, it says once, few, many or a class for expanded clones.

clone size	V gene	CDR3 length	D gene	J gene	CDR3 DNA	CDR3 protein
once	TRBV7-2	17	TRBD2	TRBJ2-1	TGTGCCAGCAGCTTAGGAACTCTAGCGGGGGATTACAATGAGCAGTTCTTC	CASSLGTLAGDYNEQFF
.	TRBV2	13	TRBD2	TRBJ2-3	TGTGCCAGCAGGTGGGGACTAGCAGATACGCAGTATTTT	CASRWGLADTQYF
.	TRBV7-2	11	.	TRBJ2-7	TGTGCCAGCAGCTTAGTCGTCGAGCAGTACTTC	CASSLVVEQYF
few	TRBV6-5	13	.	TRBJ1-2	TGTGCCAGCAACGAACGGGTAGGCGAAGGCTACACCTTC	CASNERVGEGYTF
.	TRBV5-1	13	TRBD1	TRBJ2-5	TGCGCCAGCAGCTTACAGGGGACAGAGACCCAGTACTTC	CASSLQGTETQYF
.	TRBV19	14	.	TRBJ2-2	TGTGCCAGTAGGGCAGACACGAACACCGGGGAGCTGTTTTTT	CASRADTNTGELFF
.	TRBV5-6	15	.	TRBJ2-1	TGTGCCAGCAGCACTGGCGGATTAGGGGGCAATGAGCAGTTCTTC	CASSTGGLGGNEQFF
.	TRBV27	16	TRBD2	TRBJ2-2	TGTGCCAGCAGTTGGGCCGGGACTAGAAAAACCGGGGAGCTGTTTTTT	CASSWAGTRKTGELFF
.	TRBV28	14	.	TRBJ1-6	TGTGCCAGCAGTTTAGGGACACATAATTCACCCCTCCACTTT	CASSLGTHNSPLHF
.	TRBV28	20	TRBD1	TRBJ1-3	TGTGCCAGCAGTTCCTCCTCGACAGGGGGCCCATTCTACTCTGGAAACACCATATATTTT	CASSSSSTGGPFYSGNTIYF
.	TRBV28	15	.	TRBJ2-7	TGTGCCAGCAGTTTAGGGATTAGCGGAGCCTACGAGCAGTACTTC	CASSLGISGAYEQYF
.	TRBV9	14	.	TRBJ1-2	TGTGCCAGCAGCGTAGAAACAGCTAACTATGGCTACACCTTC	CASSVETANYGYTF
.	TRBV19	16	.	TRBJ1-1	TGTGCCTCCCAAGGTCTTGGGCAGCTAGCAAACACTGAAGCTTTCTTT	CASQGLGQLANTEAFF
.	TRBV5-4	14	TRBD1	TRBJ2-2	TGTGCTGTTCCCCATGGACAGGGGGGGAGGGAGCTGTTTTTT	CAVPHGQGGRELFF
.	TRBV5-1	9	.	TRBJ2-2	TGCGCCAGGCGAAGGGAGCTGTTTTTT	CARRRELFF
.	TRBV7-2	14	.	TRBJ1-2	TGTGCCAGCAGCGCCAGGGGCAGGGGCTATGGCTACACCTTC	CASSARGRGYGYTF
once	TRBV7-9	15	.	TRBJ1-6	TGTGCCAGCAGCCTCAGTGGGGGCACGGATTCACCCCTCCACTTT	CASSLSGGTDSPLHF
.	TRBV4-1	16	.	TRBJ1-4	TGCGCCAGCAGCGTACGACAGGTCGGGGCTAATGAAAAACTGTTTTTT	CASSVRQVGANEKLFF
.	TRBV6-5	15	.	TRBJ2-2	TGTGCCAGCAGGTATACCAGGGGTGACACCGGGGAGCTGTTTTTT	CASRYTRGDTGELFF
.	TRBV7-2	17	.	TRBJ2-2	TGTGCCAGCAGCCGTATACCCAGTGGGAGTTGGACCGGGGAGCTGTTTTTT	CASSRIPSGSWTGELFF
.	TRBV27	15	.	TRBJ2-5	TGTGCCAGCAGTCGCAGGGGGGACAGAAAAGAGACCCAGTACTTC	CASSRRGDRKETQYF
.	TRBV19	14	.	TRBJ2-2	TGTGCCAGTAGCCCGGGAGTGAACACCGGGGAGCTGTTTTTT	CASSPGVNTGELFF
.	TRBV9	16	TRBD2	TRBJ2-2	TGTGCCAGCAGCTCCGTAGCGGGGGGGCCATCCGGGGAGCTGTTTTTT	CASSSVAGGPSGELFF
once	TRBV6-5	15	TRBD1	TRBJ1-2	TGTGCCAGCAGCCCCCAGGGACAGGGTCTCTATGGCTACACCTTC	CASSPQGQGLYGYTF
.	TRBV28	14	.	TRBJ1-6	TGTGCCAGCAGCGCAATACTGGAGAATTCACCCCTCCACTTT	CASSAILENSPLHF
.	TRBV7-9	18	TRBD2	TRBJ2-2	TGTGCCAGCAGCGTTAGCGTGGGCGGGAGGGCCGACACCGGGGAGCTGTTTTTT	CASSVSVGGRADTGELFF
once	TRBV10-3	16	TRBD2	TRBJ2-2	TGTGCCATCAACGGACTAGCGGGAACGAACACCGGGGAGCTGTTTTTT	CAINGLAGTNTGELFF
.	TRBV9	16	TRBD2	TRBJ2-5	TGTGCCAGCAGCGTGGACGGGAGCGGGAGGAAGGAGACCCAGTACTTC	CASSVDGSGRKETQYF
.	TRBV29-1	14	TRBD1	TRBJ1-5	TGCAGCGTTATAGGGGGCGGGAGCAATCAGCCCCAGCATTTT	CSVIGGGSNQPQHF